A single sample is the source of the 13 T cell receptor beta chains below, sequenced in a study of cytomegalovirus exposure and HLA in healthy donors. PCR primers comprised 60 Vbeta and 13 Jbeta primers. Here immunoSEQ multiplex PCR was the method, and the copy in TCRdb shows in-frame clones only, minus some. There are roughly 160,000 clones in the sample; less than 80% occur only once, and 4.3% lies in the top ten. The specimen was PBMCs. The source of these receptors is a man in his forties or fifties in good health and CMV-seronegative.

This clone occurred once. The chain combines TRBV19 with TRBJ2-3; 12 nucleotides agree with TRBD2. V lost 2 bases, J lost 3 bases, and 3 bases stayed unmatched. There are 16 residues in the CDR3. The germline CDR1 and CDR2 sequences are LNHDA and SQIVND (reference sequence). The CDR3 DNA is TGTGCCAGTAGTATACTAGCGGGGGGGCGGACAGATACGCAGTATTTT. Protein: CASSILAGGRTDTQYF.

This clone showed up just once. The chain carries TRBV6-1 and TRBJ1-2; D is perhaps TRBD1 (6 bases). Looked up from germline, CDR1 is MNHNS and CDR2 is SASEGT. Trimming took off 2 bases at V and 2 bases at J, with 6 bases between the two ends. This CDR3 comprises 13 residues. CDR3 protein: CASSETGNYGYTF. CDR3 nucleotides: TGTGCCAGCAGTGAAACAGGGAACTATGGCTACACCTTC.

The chain carries TRBV29-1 and TRBJ2-1; 10 bases match TRBD1. J lost 4 bases, V lost 8 bases, and 8 bases had no gene match. The CDR3 sequence is 14 residues long. Per germline, CDR1 SQVTM and CDR2 ANQGSEA. This chain's CDR3 is CSLRQGAVYNEQFF. In DNA form, the CDR3 reads TGCAGCTTGAGACAGGGGGCAGTGTACAATGAGCAGTTCTTC.

V usage is TRBV7-8 and J usage is TRBJ2-1; perhaps TRBD1 as D (6 bases). The CDR3 is 16 residues long. V was clipped by 2 bases and J by 2 bases, with 13 bases between them. Germline V lookup: CDR1 SGHVS, CDR2 FQNEAQ. The CDR3 sequence: CASSLIGRGTYNEQFF. For the CDR3, the DNA is TGTGCCAGCAGCTTAATAGGCAGGGGAACCTACAATGAGCAGTTCTTC.

For this clone: This sample includes further DNA sequences coding for the same CDR3. This rearrangement joins TRBV7-2 to TRBJ2-5; no definite D call. The CDR3 totals 13 residues. Germline V gene lookup returns CDR1 SGHTA and CDR2 FQGNSA. V was pared by 0 bases and J by 2 bases, with 4 bases between. CDR3 region: CASSLARQETQYF. In DNA, the CDR3 is TGTGCCAGCAGCTTAGCACGGCAAGAGACCCAGTACTTC. The variable domain in full, with the rest retrieved from reference TRBV7-2 and TRBJ2-5, is GAGVSQSPSNKVTEKGKDVELRCDPISGHTALYWYRQSLGQGLEFLIYFQGNSAPDKSGLPSDRFSAERTGGSVSTLTIQRTQQEDSAVYLCASSLARQETQYFGPGTRLLVL.

This clone was observed a single time. Other DNA sequences from this sample encode an identical CDR3 as well. The chain couples TRBV4-3 to TRBJ1-1, with TRBD1 matching over 10 bases. The V and J ends lost 0 bases and 1 base, in that order; junction bases with no gene match: 11. Germline CDR1 and CDR2: LGHNA and YSLEER. The CDR3 runs 19 residues. The CDR3 DNA follows: TGCGCCAGCAGCCAAGATATCCCATGGACAGGGGGAGGGAACACTGAAGCTTTCTTT. Translating it yields CASSQDIPWTGGGNTEAFF.

V gene TRBV4-3 combines with J gene TRBJ2-1; D is unclear. The germline V gene encodes CDR1 LGHNA and CDR2 YSLEER. Deletions cut 1 base from V and 0 bases from J, with 13 bases between. The CDR3 loop spans 17 amino acids. The CDR3 sequence: CASSQVVWRSSYNEQFF. The CDR3 DNA sequence: TGCGCCAGCAGCCAAGTAGTTTGGCGGAGCTCCTACAATGAGCAGTTCTTC.

The V gene is TRBV2, the J gene TRBJ2-7, with TRBD1 identical over 11 bases. Trimming removed 6 bases from V and 3 bases from J; junction bases left unmatched: 7. The germline CDR1 and CDR2 sequences are SNHLY and FYNNEI. The CDR3 runs 15 residues. This CDR3 reads CASRLTGTGGYEQYF. CDR3 bases: TGTGCCAGCAGATTAACCGGGACAGGGGGCTACGAGCAGTACTTC.

This chain connects TRBV9 to TRBJ2-5; tentatively, D is TRBD1 (6 bases). Matching the DNA end better, TRBJ2-7 makes the J call doubtful. The CDR3 extends over 12 amino acids. Per germline, CDR1 SGDLS and CDR2 YYNGEE. The DNA of the CDR3 is TGTGCCAGCGGCAGGGGCTCCTACGAGCAGTACTTC. Translating it yields CASGRGSYEQYF.

This clone was seen more than once but under ten times. In DNA, the CDR3 is TGTGCCAGCAGTTCAAGGAGCCGGACAGGCAACTATGGCTACACCTTC. The encoded protein is CASSSRSRTGNYGYTF. The genes are TRBV6-5 and TRBJ1-2; 7 bases map to TRBD1. There are 16 residues in the CDR3. V dropped 4 bases and J dropped 2; count of bases not matched to a gene: 10. Germline lookup yields CDR1 MNHEY and CDR2 SVGAGI.

The gene calls are TRBV6-5 and TRBJ1-5; possibly TRBD1 for D (6 bases). Germline V lookup: CDR1 MNHEY, CDR2 SVGAGI. This CDR3 contains 14 residues. Trimming cost V 6 bases and J 7 bases, with 16 bases left between them. CDR3 in amino acids: CASSPTGKVQPQHF. The CDR3 DNA sequence: TGTGCCAGCAGCCCCACAGGGAAGGTCCAGCCCCAGCATTTT.

J is TRBJ2-5 and V is TRBV9; TRBD2 agrees at 12 bases. Germline V lookup: CDR1 SGDLS, CDR2 YYNGEE. The CDR3 is 17 residues long. The ends lost 4 bases at V and 5 bases at J; junction bases unmatched: 12. As DNA, the CDR3 is TGTGCCAGCAGCTCCCAGACTAGCGGGGGATTGCAGGAGACCCAGTACTTC. This encodes CASSSQTSGGLQETQYF.

The V call is TRBV15, the J call TRBJ1-5, with TRBD1 identical over 9 bases. V trimming: 0 bases; J trimming: 7 bases; junction bases outside the gene matches: 7. The V gene's germline CDR1 is LNHNV and CDR2 YYDKDF (reference sequence). The CDR3 is made up of 16 amino acids. CDR3 sequence reads: CATSREGDRVEQPQHF. DNA for the CDR3: TGTGCCACCAGCAGAGAGGGGGACAGGGTTGAGCAGCCCCAGCATTTT. Variable domain in full (rest from reference TRBV15 and TRBJ1-5): DAMVIQNPRYQVTQFGKPVTLSCSQTLNHNVMYWYQQKSSQAPKLLFHYYDKDFNNEADTPDNFQSRRPNTSFCFLDIRSPGLGDTAMYLCATSREGDRVEQPQHFGDGTRLSIL.